The 14 T cell receptor beta chains below come from one sample, sequenced in a study of blood T cell repertoires in COVID-19. Here immunoSEQ multiplex PCR was the method, and the copy in TCRdb shows in-frame clones only, minus some. The sample holds approximately 440,000 clones, around 90% seen once. The sequenced sample consisted of PBMCs or T cells enriched from blood (not recorded which). The receptors shown here come from a young man who had recovered from COVID-19.

V is TRBV5-1 and J is TRBJ2-1; the D gene is possibly TRBD2 (6 bases). Looked up from germline, CDR1 is SGHRS and CDR2 is YFSETQ. The CDR3 is 13 residues long. V lost 5 bases and J 5 bases, leaving 11 bases between the germline ends. This chain's CDR3 is CASSRLGNNEQFF. CDR3 DNA sequence: TGCGCCAGCAGTCGACTAGGTAACAATGAGCAGTTCTTC.

V gene TRBV10-3 combines with J gene TRBJ1-1; 11 nucleotides line up with TRBD1. The CDR3 has 14 amino acids. The V segment lost 6 bases and the J segment 3 bases; nucleotides outside the gene matches: 3. Per germline, CDR1 ENHRY and CDR2 SYGVKD. CDR3 protein: CAIRGDRGDTEAFF. The CDR3 DNA reads as TGTGCCATCAGGGGGGACAGGGGGGACACTGAAGCTTTCTTT.

This clone was picked up one time. This chain uses TRBV5-1 with TRBJ2-3; a possible D gene is TRBD2 (6 bases). Germline V gene data show CDR1 as SGHRS and CDR2 as YFSETQ. With 7 bases removed from V and 3 bases from J, the gap between germline ends came to 18 bases. The CDR3 spans 15 residues. The CDR3 coding sequence is TGCGCCAGCTCTCAGGCGGGGATCTCGACAGATACGCAGTATTTT. It specifies CASSQAGISTDTQYF.

The chain links TRBV19 to TRBJ1-2, with 7 nucleotides matching TRBD1. Germline lookup yields CDR1 LNHDA and CDR2 SQIVND (reference sequence). V dropped 5 bases and J dropped 8; count of bases not matched to a gene: 8. This CDR3 contains 13 residues. The CDR3 region is CASSLDRPSGYTF. In DNA, the CDR3 is TGTGCCAGTAGTTTGGACAGGCCCTCGGGCTACACCTTC. Using reference TRBV19 and TRBJ1-2 for the parts outside the CDR3, the full variable domain is DGGITQSPKYLFRKEGQNVTLSCEQNLNHDAMYWYRQDPGQGLRLIYYSQIVNDFQKGDIAEGYSVSREKKESFPLTVTSAQKNPTAFYLCASSLDRPSGYTFGSGTRLTVV.

The chain employs TRBV11-2 and TRBJ1-3; no firm D call. The V gene lost 5 bases and the J gene lost 0 bases, with 11 bases spanning the gap. Germline V gene sequence: CDR1 SGHAT, CDR2 FQNNGV. CDR3 length equals 15 residues. This CDR3 reads CASSLLGVSGNTIYF. DNA of the CDR3: TGTGCCAGCAGCCTCCTAGGCGTCTCTGGAAACACCATATATTTT.

The chain links TRBV7-6 to TRBJ2-2; 9 nucleotides agree with TRBD2. The CDR3 runs to 15 residues. CDR1 and CDR2 (germline): SGHVS, FNYEAQ. With V trimmed by 10 bases and J by 0 bases, 6 bases remained unmatched. CDR3 loop: CATTRLAANTGELFF. CDR3 nucleotide sequence: TGTGCCACCACCAGACTAGCGGCGAACACCGGGGAGCTGTTTTTT.

The CDR3 DNA follows: TGTGCCAGCAGCCTTTTCGGGGGAGGGAGAGAGACCCAGTACTTC. Its protein is CASSLFGGGRETQYF. The V gene is TRBV5-5, the J gene TRBJ2-5, with 7 bases aligning to TRBD2. Unmatched junction bases numbered 10, after V lost 4 bases and J lost 4 bases. The CDR3 runs to 15 residues. The V gene's germline CDR1 is SGHKS and CDR2 YYEKEE (reference sequence).

This rearrangement joins TRBV19 to TRBJ2-3; possibly TRBD2 for D (5 bases). With 5 bases removed from V and 0 bases from J, the gap between germline ends came to 15 bases. Germline assignment: CDR1 LNHDA and CDR2 SQIVND (reference sequence). The CDR3 extends over 16 amino acids. CDR3 DNA: TGTGCCAGTAGTCCTTCGGTGCGGGTTAGCACAGATACGCAGTATTTT. Translated, it gives CASSPSVRVSTDTQYF.

The rearrangement uses TRBV12-3 or TRBV12-4 and TRBJ2-6, with TRBD1 identical over 7 bases. This CDR3 has 13 amino acids. V lost 4 bases and J lost 10; bases outside the gene matches: 4. CDR3 protein: CASSSGQVNVLTF. CDR3 in DNA: TGTGCCAGCAGTTCTGGACAGGTTAACGTCCTGACTTTC.

The chain joins TRBV12-3 or TRBV12-4 to TRBJ2-3, with 11 bases fitting TRBD2. CDR3 length: 13 residues. The J segment lost 8 bases and the V segment lost 4 bases, leaving 2 bases of the junction unmatched. In DNA form, the CDR3 reads TGTGCCAGCAGTTCCGGGACTAGCGGTACGCAGTATTTT. This codes for CASSSGTSGTQYF.

This clone came up once. This rearrangement joins TRBV7-9 to TRBJ1-4, with D uncertain. CDR1 SEHNR and CDR2 FQNEAQ come from the germline V gene (reference sequence). The CDR3 length is 14 residues. V was clipped by 1 base and J by 7 bases, with 10 bases between them. Written as DNA, the CDR3 is TGTGCCAGCAGCTTAGAAGGTGGAGGTGAAAAACTGTTTTTT. Protein: CASSLEGGGEKLFF.

V usage is TRBV12-5 and J usage is TRBJ2-7; D is perhaps TRBD2 (6 bases). V was pared by 7 bases and J by 6 bases, with 19 bases between. Germline V gives CDR1 LGHNT, CDR2 FRNRAP. The CDR3 sequence is 14 residues long. DNA of the CDR3: TGTGCTAGTGCCTCGACTAGAGGGGTCTCCGAGCAGTACTTC. Its protein product is CASASTRGVSEQYF.

The V call is TRBV27, the J call TRBJ1-4; maybe TRBD1 (5 bases). Per the germline V gene, CDR1 is MNHEY and CDR2 is SMNVEV (reference sequence). The CDR3 runs 13 residues. V was cut by 2 bases and J by 8 bases, with 9 bases left in between. In DNA, the CDR3 is TGTGCCAGCAGTTTAAGGGGTAGCGAAAAACTGTTTTTT. This codes for CASSLRGSEKLFF.

In its sample, this clone was seen once. The J gene is TRBJ1-5, the V gene TRBV19, with D possibly TRBD1 on 5 matching bases. This CDR3 is built from 13 residues. Germline CDR1 and CDR2: LNHDA and SQIVND (reference sequence). Trimming stripped 9 bases from V and 7 bases from J, with 16 bases between. The chain's CDR3 is CASHSGAGQPQHF. CDR3 DNA: TGTGCCAGCCATAGCGGGGCGGGACAGCCCCAGCATTTT.